The 32 T cell receptor beta chains in this list originate from one sample, sequenced in a study of T cell responses to AZD1222 COVID-19 vaccine. Measured with immunoSEQ multiplex PCR; TCRdb has only the in-frame clones, and not every one. The sample has 120,000 or so clones, about 90% seen once. The sequencing used peripheral blood, collected on day 0 of AZD1222 vaccination. The receptors come from an adult in good health.

About this clone itself: One end of the junction fails to match germline, which may point to a read error. The V gene is TRBV7-7, the J gene TRBJ2-5, with D possibly matching TRBD1 (6 bases). The CDR3 covers 17 residues. Germline assignment: CDR1 SSHAT and CDR2 FNYEAQ (reference sequence). DNA of the CDR3: TGTGCTAGCAGCTTAGGCTTTGGCGGACAGTACCAAGAGACCCAGTACTTC. Amino acid sequence: CASSLGFGGQYQETQYF. Full variable domain (rest looked up from reference TRBV7-7 and TRBJ2-5): GAGVSQSPRYKVTKRGQDVTLRCDPISSHATLYWYQQALGQGPEFLTYFNYEAQPDKSGLPSDRFSAERPEGSISTLTIQRTEQRDSAMYRCASSLGFGGQYQETQYFGPGTRLLVL.

V and J are TRBV6-5 and TRBJ2-7; TRBD2 matches at 7 bases. The ends lost 0 bases at V and 3 bases at J; junction bases unmatched: 8. The CDR3 runs to 16 residues. The germline V gene encodes CDR1 MNHEY and CDR2 SVGAGI. CDR3 in amino acids: CASSYSGGLTIYEQYF. CDR3 DNA sequence: TGTGCCAGCAGTTACTCGGGGGGGTTAACGATCTACGAGCAGTACTTC.

This sequence joins TRBV6-5 and TRBJ1-3; no clear D gene. The length of the CDR3 is 12 residues. In germline, CDR1 is MNHEY, CDR2 SVGAGI. The V and J ends lost 2 bases and 3 bases respectively, with 2 bases between them. CDR3 nucleotides: TGTGCCAGCAGTTACGTTGGAAACACCATATATTTT. Amino acid sequence: CASSYVGNTIYF.

The genes are TRBV27 and TRBJ1-5; D may be TRBD1 (6 bases). V lost 1 base to trimming and J lost 0 bases, with 16 bases between them. The CDR3 is 18 residues long. CDR1 and CDR2 (germline): MNHEY, SMNVEV (reference sequence). This chain's CDR3 is CASSLFFSGVGSNQPQHF. The DNA of the CDR3 is TGTGCCAGCAGTTTATTTTTTTCAGGGGTCGGTAGCAATCAGCCCCAGCATTTT.

The chain combines TRBV5-8 with TRBJ1-2; D is uncertain. The CDR3 runs to 17 residues. Looked up from germline, CDR1 is SGHTS and CDR2 is YDEGEE. The ends were cut back, 6 bases at V and 4 bases at J, with 25 bases in the middle. Written as DNA, the CDR3 is TGTGCCAGCACCCTTCTGGGGATACGAGCCGGGTCCTATGGCTACACCTTC. It encodes CASTLLGIRAGSYGYTF.

The V gene is TRBV28, the J gene TRBJ1-4, with TRBD1 as a possible D gene (6 bases). From germline, CDR1 is MDHEN and CDR2 SYDVKM. CDR3 length: 19 residues. Trimming took 1 base from V and 8 from J, leaving 26 bases between them. The CDR3 is CASSLSGGLGTMGLEKLFF. The DNA for the CDR3 is TGTGCCAGCAGTTTATCGGGGGGCTTGGGGACCATGGGATTAGAAAAACTGTTTTTT.

CDR3 in amino acids: CASTSGDFPDNEQFF. Here the CDR3 DNA reads TGTGCCAGTACCTCCGGGGATTTCCCAGACAATGAGCAGTTCTTC. The V call is TRBV19, the J call TRBJ2-1; D possibly corresponds to TRBD2 (5 bases). Germline CDR1 is LNHDA and CDR2 is SQIVND (reference sequence). This CDR3 is built from 15 residues. V was pared by 7 bases and J by 5 bases, with 18 bases between.

The chain links TRBV4-3 to TRBJ1-5; D is undetermined. Per the germline V gene, CDR1 is LGHNA and CDR2 is YSLEER. Trimming cost V 0 bases and J 6 bases, with 6 bases left between them. CDR3 size: 13 residues. CDR3 nucleotide sequence: TGCGCCAGCAGCCAAGATTGGAGTCAGCCCCAGCATTTT. Protein product: CASSQDWSQPQHF.

This clone was found a few times. The chain combines TRBV5-1 with TRBJ2-5, with D possibly TRBD2 on 6 matching bases. Deletions cut 4 bases from V and 2 bases from J, with 12 bases between. The germline gives CDR1 SGHRS, CDR2 YFSETQ. The CDR3 loop spans 14 amino acids. The CDR3 DNA follows: TGCGCCAGCAGCCGGGCGGAGGGTCAAGAGACCCAGTACTTC. Translating gives CASSRAEGQETQYF.

The J gene is TRBJ1-2, the V gene TRBV2, with no clear D. Germline CDR1 and CDR2: SNHLY and FYNNEI. V shed 4 bases and J shed 6 bases, with 9 bases lying between them. This CDR3 contains 12 residues. CDR3: CASSVEVHGYTF. The CDR3 DNA is TGTGCCAGCAGTGTGGAGGTCCATGGCTACACCTTC.

This chain connects TRBV2 to TRBJ2-6; tentatively, D is TRBD1 (5 bases). The CDR3 is made up of 15 amino acids. The ends were cut back, 7 bases at V and 2 bases at J, with 12 bases in the middle. From germline, CDR1 is SNHLY and CDR2 FYNNEI. This CDR3 reads CASMSVRAGANVLTF. The CDR3 nucleotides are TGTGCCAGCATGTCAGTCAGGGCTGGGGCCAACGTCCTGACTTTC.

This chain uses TRBV2 with TRBJ1-2, with D hard to call. V lost 6 bases, J lost 5 bases, and 10 bases lay in between. This CDR3 contains 12 residues. Germline assignment: CDR1 SNHLY and CDR2 FYNNEI. The chain's CDR3 is CASREQLYGYTF. The CDR3 DNA follows: TGTGCCAGCAGGGAGCAGTTATATGGCTACACCTTC.

The chain is built from TRBV5-8 and TRBJ2-7, with D possibly being TRBD1 or TRBD2 (6 bases each). V was pared by 4 bases and J by 3 bases, with 20 bases between. The CDR3 loop spans 16 amino acids. Per germline, CDR1 SGHTS and CDR2 YDEGEE. The CDR3 nucleotides read TGTGCCAGCAGCAGGGGGGTGGGGACCGAATACTACGAGCAGTACTTC. It specifies CASSRGVGTEYYEQYF.

This chain links TRBV12-5 with TRBJ1-5; D may be TRBD1 (5 bases). The CDR3 is 15 amino acids. CDR1 and CDR2 (germline): LGHNT, FRNRAP. The V end lost 1 base, the J end lost 7 bases, and 14 bases lay between the germline ends. In nucleotides, the CDR3 is TGTGCTAGTGGTTTGGCCACACCTAGGGGACAGCCCCAGCATTTT. The encoded protein is CASGLATPRGQPQHF. Combining the CDR3 with reference TRBV12-5 and TRBJ1-5 gives the whole variable domain DARVTQTPRHKVTEMGQEVTMRCQPILGHNTVFWYRQTMMQGLELLAYFRNRAPLDDSGMPKDRFSAEMPDATLATLKIQPSEPRDSAVYFCASGLATPRGQPQHFGDGTRLSIL.

The V and J genes are TRBV11-2 and TRBJ1-5; D is undetermined. The germline CDR1 and CDR2 sequences are SGHAT and FQNNGV. CDR3 length: 13 amino acids. V was pared by 3 bases and J by 0 bases, with 3 bases between. The CDR3 region is CASSLHSNQPQHF. CDR3 nucleotide sequence: TGTGCCAGCAGCTTGCATAGCAATCAGCCCCAGCATTTT. The whole variable domain, remainder taken from reference TRBV11-2 and TRBJ1-5, is EAGVAQSPRYKIIEKRQSVAFWCNPISGHATLYWYQQILGQGPKLLIQFQNNGVVDDSQLPKDRFSAERLKGVDSTLKIQPAKLEDSAVYLCASSLHSNQPQHFGDGTRLSIL.

This chain links TRBV6-6 with TRBJ1-6, with D perhaps matching TRBD1 (5 bases). The V gene lost 7 bases and the J gene lost 8 bases, with 21 bases spanning the gap. CDR1 MNHNY and CDR2 SVGAGI come from the germline V gene (reference sequence). The CDR3 sequence is 16 residues long. In nucleotides, the CDR3 is TGTGCCAGCATTAGGGTAGGGACCGTCGTCGATTCACCCCTCCACTTT. Protein product: CASIRVGTVVDSPLHF.

To note about this clone: Germline is not matched at one junction end, which may reflect a read error. This chain connects TRBV7-7 to TRBJ1-3; 7 nucleotides match TRBD1. The CDR3 sequence is 15 residues long. CDR1 and CDR2 (germline): SSHAT, FNYEAQ (reference sequence). CDR3 in amino acids: CASSPDRAVGNTIYF. The CDR3 DNA sequence: TGTGCTAGCAGCCCCGACAGGGCCGTAGGAAACACCATATATTTT.

The V and J genes are TRBV14 and TRBJ1-6; D possibly corresponds to TRBD1 (5 bases). CDR3 size: 14 residues. The V gene's germline CDR1 is SGHDN and CDR2 FVKESK. Deletions cut 1 base from V and 14 bases from J, with 15 bases between. The CDR3 DNA reads TGTGCCAGCAGCCAAGGGGCCAGGGAGATGGCCCTCCACTTT. Translating gives CASSQGAREMALHF.

The gene calls are TRBV6-2 or TRBV6-3 and TRBJ1-2; D is unclear. Germline CDR1 and CDR2: MNHEY and SVGEGT. V lost 4 bases, J lost 0 bases, and 6 bases lay in between. The CDR3 has 13 amino acids. CDR3 sequence reads: CASSFGTNYGYTF. The DNA of the CDR3 is TGTGCCAGCAGTTTCGGGACTAACTATGGCTACACCTTC.

The chain combines TRBV7-9 with TRBJ2-7, with D tentatively TRBD1 (6 bases). The V and J ends lost 6 bases and 2 bases respectively, with 11 bases between them. This CDR3 comprises 13 residues. The germline gives CDR1 SEHNR, CDR2 FQNEAQ (reference sequence). This CDR3 reads CASRPTGTYEQYF. The CDR3 region has the DNA TGTGCCAGCAGACCAACAGGGACCTACGAGCAGTACTTC.

This clone has only one observation. V usage is TRBV7-6 and J usage is TRBJ2-2, with 7 bases identical to TRBD1. Unmatched junction bases numbered 1, after V lost 5 bases and J lost 1 base. Germline V gene sequence: CDR1 SGHVS, CDR2 FNYEAQ. The CDR3 covers 14 residues. Written as DNA, the CDR3 is TGTGCCAGCAGCCACAGGGGGAACACCGGGGAGCTGTTTTTT. Encoded protein: CASSHRGNTGELFF.

The V and J genes are TRBV7-2 and TRBJ1-5; D not resolved. The CDR3 extends over 15 amino acids. Between the trimmed V and J ends, which lost 5 bases and 3 bases, there was a span of 14 bases. Germline assignment: CDR1 SGHTA and CDR2 FQGNSA. CDR3 sequence: CASSPFSSNNQPQHF. CDR3 in DNA: TGTGCCAGCAGCCCCTTTTCGTCGAACAATCAGCCCCAGCATTTT.

The chain is built from TRBV6-2 or TRBV6-3 and TRBJ1-1; no reliable D call. The CDR3 covers 13 residues. Trimming shortened V by 6 bases and J by 10 bases, and 18 bases separated the two germline ends. Germline CDR1 reads MNHEY; CDR2 reads SVGEGT. CDR3 nucleotide sequence: TGTGCCAGCAGCCCTCGACACGGAGAGGGAGCTTTCTTT. Translating gives CASSPRHGEGAFF.

J is TRBJ2-2 and V is TRBV18; D possibly corresponds to TRBD1 (5 bases). Between the trimmed V and J ends, which lost 3 bases and 2 bases, there was a span of 13 bases. CDR1 and CDR2 from the germline V gene are KGHSH and LQKENI. This CDR3 contains 16 residues. CDR3 loop: CASSPPSQGNTGELFF. The CDR3 DNA sequence: TGTGCCAGCTCACCCCCGTCCCAGGGTAACACCGGGGAGCTGTTTTTT. Filled out from reference TRBV18 and TRBJ2-2, the complete variable domain reads NAGVMQNPRHLVRRRGQEARLRCSPMKGHSHVYWYRQLPEEGLKFMVYLQKENIIDESGMPKERFSAEFPKEGPSILRIQQVVRGDSAAYFCASSPPSQGNTGELFFGEGSRLTVL.

V gene TRBV18 combines with J gene TRBJ2-7; maybe TRBD1 (7 bases). Germline CDR1 KGHSH, CDR2 LQKENI. The CDR3 has 18 amino acids. Deletions cut 3 bases from V and 0 bases from J, with 21 bases between. The DNA of the CDR3 is TGTGCCAGCTCACCCCGCCCGTCGACAGGGACTCTCTCCTACGAGCAGTACTTC. Protein product: CASSPRPSTGTLSYEQYF.

The chain couples TRBV10-3 to TRBJ2-2; D not resolved. The CDR3 is 14 amino acids. The germline V gene has CDR1 ENHRY and CDR2 SYGVKD. With 6 bases removed from V and 6 bases from J, the gap between germline ends came to 14 bases. Here the CDR3 DNA reads TGTGCCATCAGAGGTCTAGGTCAGTCCGGGGAGCTGTTTTTT. Translating it yields CAIRGLGQSGELFF.

The gene calls are TRBV5-1 and TRBJ1-2; 8 bases are a match to TRBD1. With V trimmed by 4 bases and J by 6 bases, 5 bases remained unmatched. This CDR3 contains 13 residues. Germline V gene lookup returns CDR1 SGHRS and CDR2 YFSETQ. The CDR3 is CASSPAGGDGYTF. CDR3 bases: TGCGCCAGCAGCCCCGCAGGGGGCGATGGCTACACCTTC. The complete variable domain, with remaining parts taken from reference TRBV5-1 and TRBJ1-2, reads KAGVTQTPRYLIKTRGQQVTLSCSPISGHRSVSWYQQTPGQGLQFLFEYFSETQRNKGNFPGRFSGRQFSNSRSEMNVSTLELGDSALYLCASSPAGGDGYTFGSGTRLTVV.

The chain recombines TRBV5-1 with TRBJ1-1, with D possibly TRBD1 on 6 matching bases. This CDR3 is built from 15 residues. Germline V lookup: CDR1 SGHRS, CDR2 YFSETQ. V was cut by 2 bases and J by 0 bases, with 11 bases left in between. The CDR3 is CASSFKTGVNTEAFF. DNA for the CDR3: TGCGCCAGCAGCTTCAAGACAGGCGTGAACACTGAAGCTTTCTTT.

The V gene is TRBV28, the J gene TRBJ2-1; 11 bases are a match to TRBD1. V dropped 1 base and J dropped 9; count of bases not matched to a gene: 14. Germline CDR1 MDHEN, CDR2 SYDVKM. CDR3 size: 18 residues. The CDR3 DNA reads as TGTGCCAGCAGTTTATATGGGCCCCGGGACAGGGGGATGGGTGAGCAGTTCTTC. Amino acid sequence: CASSLYGPRDRGMGEQFF. Variable domain in full (rest from reference TRBV28 and TRBJ2-1): DVKVTQSSRYLVKRTGEKVFLECVQDMDHENMFWYRQDPGLGLRLIYFSYDVKMKEKGDIPEGYSVSREKKERFSLILESASTNQTSMYLCASSLYGPRDRGMGEQFFGPGTRLTVL.

This clone has just one count. The gene calls are TRBV12-5 and TRBJ2-3; D may match TRBD1 or TRBD2 (5 bases each). Germline V lookup: CDR1 LGHNT, CDR2 FRNRAP. The CDR3 is 18 amino acids. Trimming stripped 4 bases from V and 6 bases from J, with 26 bases between. CDR3 sequence (DNA): TGTGCTAGTGGTTCATTATTGGGACCGAGGGCACCACGCGATACGCAGTATTTT. Translating gives CASGSLLGPRAPRDTQYF.

The chain joins TRBV19 to TRBJ1-1; the D is unclear. This CDR3 contains 13 residues. V lost 3 bases and J lost 5, with 10 bases in between. Per germline, CDR1 LNHDA and CDR2 SQIVND (reference sequence). Here the CDR3 DNA reads TGTGCCAGTAGTATGGGATCGTGGACTGAAGCTTTCTTT. This gives the protein CASSMGSWTEAFF.

This chain connects TRBV29-1 to TRBJ2-1; 7 nucleotides align to TRBD2. The CDR3 has 14 residues. CDR1 SQVTM and CDR2 ANQGSEA come from the germline V gene. V lost 6 bases, J lost 7 bases, and 12 bases stayed unmatched. The CDR3 here is CSVATGLNGNEQFF. Written as DNA, the CDR3 is TGCAGCGTCGCAACGGGACTAAACGGGAATGAGCAGTTCTTC.